The text below deals with one T cell receptor (beta chain). Its antigen remains unidentified. The V segment lost 3 bases and the J segment 5 bases; nucleotides outside the gene matches: 9. CDR3 size: 15 residues. CDR1 SGHAT and CDR2 FQNNGV come from the germline V gene. The data originate from a study of cytomegalovirus exposure and HLA in healthy donors. Points from the study as a whole: The likely explanation for a cluster of highly shared sequence variants was sequencing artifact. The productive fraction for most TCR beta V segments was about 87% or about 30% in an earlier analysis. Among TCR beta chains, those listed as cytomegalovirus-associated numbered about 150.

Primers included in the PCR were 60 Vbeta and 13 Jbeta primers. Here immunoSEQ multiplex PCR was the method, and the copy in TCRdb shows in-frame clones only, minus some. The data show more than 95,000 clones, 64% seen once. The rearrangement uses TRBV11-2 and TRBJ2-5; 7 bases map to TRBD1. What was sequenced was PBMCs. The clonotype originates from a man aged 55 to 69 in good health and CMV-seronegative. CDR3: CASSLATGPGETQYF. The CDR3 nucleotides read TGTGCCAGCAGCTTGGCGACAGGGCCCGGGGAGACCCAGTACTTC.